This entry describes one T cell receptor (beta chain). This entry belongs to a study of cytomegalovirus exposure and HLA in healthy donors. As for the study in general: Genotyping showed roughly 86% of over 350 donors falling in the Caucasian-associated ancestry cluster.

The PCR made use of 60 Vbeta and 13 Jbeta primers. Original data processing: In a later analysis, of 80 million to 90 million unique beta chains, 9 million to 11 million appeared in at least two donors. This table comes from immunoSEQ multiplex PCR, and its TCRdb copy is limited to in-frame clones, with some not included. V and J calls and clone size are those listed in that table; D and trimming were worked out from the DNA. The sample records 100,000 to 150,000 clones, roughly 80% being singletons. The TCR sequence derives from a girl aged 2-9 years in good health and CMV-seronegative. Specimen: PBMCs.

CDR3 nucleotide sequence: TGTGCCAGAAGCTTGGGTGGAGAGTACTACGAGCAGTACTTC. It specifies CARSLGGEYYEQYF. The rearrangement links TRBV5-3 to TRBJ2-7; D remains unclear. TRBV5-3 is an open reading frame, and its role is uncertain. The CDR3 runs 14 residues. The ends were cut back, 0 bases at V and 3 bases at J, with 10 bases in the middle.